Listed below are T cell receptor beta chains from one sample, sequenced in a study of identifying expanded T cells in peripheral blood. Sequencing was performed with immunoSEQ multiplex PCR; in TCRdb, only in-frame clones are kept and a portion is missing. Of around 75,000 clones listed, 75% to 90% are singletons. Sequences were obtained from blood. These receptor sequences come from a person between 18 and 70 years old in good health. Both conserved end residues are part of each CDR3. A D gene is named only where the DNA matches it firmly. A clone size is listed for some rows: how often the clone was seen (once, few, many), or a class if it is expanded.

TRBJ2-5	-	once	TRBV7-9	TGTGCCAGCAGCCCAGGGGGGGTCGAGACCCAGTACTTC	CASSPGGVETQYF
TRBJ2-5	-	few	TRBV29-1	TGCAGCGTTGAAGAGGGCTCAGAGACCCAGTACTTC	CSVEEGSETQYF
TRBJ1-6	TRBD1	-	TRBV9	TGTGCCAGCAGCGTAGCCTTGGGACAGGGAGGGAATTCACCCCTCCACTTT	CASSVALGQGGNSPLHF
TRBJ1-2	TRBD1	-	TRBV29-1	TGCAGCGTTGCGGTTCCAGGGGGGCACGGCTACACCTTC	CSVAVPGGHGYTF
TRBJ2-4	-	-	TRBV4-2	TGTGCCAGCAGCCAAGATTTCCCCGGGACCTCTAGGGTTCAGTACTTC	CASSQDFPGTSRVQYF
TRBJ1-2	-	-	TRBV29-1	TGCAGCGTTGAAGAGCAGGCCGGCTACACCTTC	CSVEEQAGYTF
TRBJ2-1	TRBD2	once	TRBV5-1	TGCGCCAGCAGCTTGGGGGCGACTAGCTTTAATGAGCAGTTCTTC	CASSLGATSFNEQFF
TRBJ2-7	-	once	TRBV15	TGTGCCACCAGCAGAAACGGGGGCGAGCAGTACTTC	CATSRNGGEQYF
TRBJ2-2	-	-	TRBV2	TGTGCCAGCAGTGTAGAGAACACCGGGGAGCTGTTTTTT	CASSVENTGELFF
TRBJ2-2	-	-	TRBV21-1	TGTGCCAGCAGCAAAAGAGGACCTCACACCGGGGAGCTGTTTTTT	CASSKRGPHTGELFF
TRBJ1-2	-	few	TRBV7-2	TGTGCCAGCAGCCCCCGTCGTGCAGTGGGGGGCTACACCTTC	CASSPRRAVGGYTF
TRBJ2-7	-	once	TRBV5-1	TGCGCCAGCACAGGAGGATACGAGCAGTACTTC	CASTGGYEQYF
TRBJ1-1	TRBD1	-	TRBV6-5	TGTGCCAGCAGTTCGGACAGGGGTACTGAAGCTTTCTTT	CASSSDRGTEAFF
TRBJ1-4	-	-	TRBV15	TGTGCCACCAGCAGAGGAGGGGGACCTGAAAAACTGTTTTTT	CATSRGGGPEKLFF
TRBJ2-2	TRBD2	-	TRBV13	TGTGCCAGCAGCCCGGGACTAGCGGGGATCACGGGGGAGCTGTTTTTT	CASSPGLAGITGELFF
TRBJ2-7	TRBD1	-	TRBV7-2	TGTGCCAGCACGGGACAGGGCTCCTACGAGCAGTACTTC	CASTGQGSYEQYF
TRBJ2-1	TRBD2	-	TRBV7-8	TGTGCCAGCAGTGGACTAGCGGGAGTGTTCGGGGTCAATGAGCAGTTCTTC	CASSGLAGVFGVNEQFF
TRBJ2-7	-	-	TRBV18	TGTGCCAGCTCACCACGGGAGCTGGGCGAGCAGTACTTC	CASSPRELGEQYF
TRBJ2-3	TRBD2	-	TRBV4-1	TGCGCCAGCAGAGGTGCGGGAGCCCCAGATACGCAGTATTTT	CASRGAGAPDTQYF
TRBJ2-5	TRBD2	-	TRBV5-6	TGTGCCAGCAGCTTGGGAACAGGACTAGCGGGACTGCAAGAGACCCAGTACTTC	CASSLGTGLAGLQETQYF
TRBJ1-2	-	-	TRBV5-4	TGTGCCAGCAGCTTGGAAGGGCACTATGGCTACACCTTC	CASSLEGHYGYTF
TRBJ2-1	-	-	TRBV2	TGTGCCAGCAATATTAGGGTCACCAATAGTGAGCAGTTCTTC	CASNIRVTNSEQFF
TRBJ2-1	-	once	TRBV18	TGTGCCAGCTCAGAGAGTCTCTCCTACAATGAGCAGTTCTTC	CASSESLSYNEQFF
TRBJ2-5	-	-	TRBV4-1	TGCGCCAGCAGCCAAGGTAACGCGGGCCAAGGCGAGACCCAGTACTTC	CASSQGNAGQGETQYF
TRBJ2-2	-	-	TRBV5-1	TGCGCCAGCAGCTACTTGGGGAACACCGGGGAGCTGTTTTTT	CASSYLGNTGELFF
TRBJ2-5	TRBD2	-	TRBV28	TGTGCCAGCAGTTTATCCGGGCTCGGACTAGCGGACGGTCAGACCCAGTACTTC	CASSLSGLGLADGQTQYF
TRBJ2-2	TRBD2	-	TRBV28	TGTGCCGCTTTGGGGGGGTCGAGGACCGGGGAGCTGTTTTTT	CAALGGSRTGELFF
TRBJ1-3	TRBD1	-	TRBV7-2	TGTGCCAGCAGCCCCAAGGCAGGGGGCGGGGACACCATATATTTT	CASSPKAGGGDTIYF
TRBJ2-1	-	-	TRBV5-1	TGCGCCAGCAGCTTTCTCCAGACTGGCACGAGCTCCTACAATGAGCAGTTCTTC	CASSFLQTGTSSYNEQFF
TRBJ2-5	-	once	TRBV20-1	TGCAGTGCTGGAGGGGCTGAGACCCAGTACTTC	CSAGGAETQYF
TRBJ1-1	TRBD1	-	TRBV2	TGTGCCAGCAGGGACAGGGCGGACACTGAAGCTTTCTTT	CASRDRADTEAFF
TRBJ1-2	-	once	TRBV4-3	TGCGCCAGCAGCCAAGATCTTTTGAACCTCTATGGCTACACCTTC	CASSQDLLNLYGYTF
TRBJ2-3	-	-	TRBV4-3	TGCGCCAGCAGCCAAGAGTTTATGTCGGATACGCAGTATTTT	CASSQEFMSDTQYF
TRBJ2-3	TRBD2	-	TRBV18	TGTGCCAGCTTCGGACTAGCGGGGTCCACAGATACGCAGTATTTT	CASFGLAGSTDTQYF
TRBJ1-1	-	-	TRBV5-6	TGTGCCAGCAGCTTGGTAGGGGTGGCTGAAGCTTTCTTT	CASSLVGVAEAFF
TRBJ2-1	TRBD2	-	TRBV9	TGTGCCAGCAGCGTCCTAGCGGGGGGATATGAGCAGTTCTTC	CASSVLAGGYEQFF
TRBJ2-3	-	-	TRBV4-3	TGCGCCAGCAGCCAGAAGAGGAGTAGCGGAGGGGTAGGCACAGATACGCAGTATTTT	CASSQKRSSGGVGTDTQYF
TRBJ1-2	TRBD1	-	TRBV5-1	TGCGCCAGCAGCCTACAGGGGTATGGCTACACCTTC	CASSLQGYGYTF
TRBJ2-2	-	once	TRBV5-6	TGTGCCAGCAACCGGGGGAGGTTCACCGGGGAGCTGTTTTTT	CASNRGRFTGELFF
TRBJ2-5	-	-	TRBV6-5	TGTGCCAGCTCCCCCATTCCAGGGTCTGGAGAGACCCAGTACTTC	CASSPIPGSGETQYF
TRBJ2-2	-	-	TRBV1	TGCACCAGCAGCCAACCCAGGGACAGTCGGAACACCGGGGAGCTGTTTTTT	CTSSQPRDSRNTGELFF
TRBJ2-7	-	-	TRBV28	TGTGCCAGCAGTTTTGAGGGGCCGCTCCACGAGCAGTACTTC	CASSFEGPLHEQYF
TRBJ1-2	-	-	TRBV27	TGTGCCAGCAGGTCGGGCCGGTATGGCTACACCTTC	CASRSGRYGYTF
TRBJ2-2	-	-	TRBV9	TGTGCCAGCAGCGTAGTGGGTGGGCTCCTGAACACCGGGGAGCTGTTTTTT	CASSVVGGLLNTGELFF
TRBJ2-7	TRBD2	few	TRBV4-2	TGTGCCAGCAGCCAAGGGGCGGGAGGTACCGCCGAGCAGTACTTC	CASSQGAGGTAEQYF
TRBJ2-1	-	once	TRBV27	TGTGCCAGCAGTTTAAGAGTATACAATGAGCAGTTCTTC	CASSLRVYNEQFF
TRBJ2-1	TRBD2	-	TRBV25-1	TGTGCCAGCGGAAGTGGGGGGGGCAATGAGCAGTTCTTC	CASGSGGGNEQFF
TRBJ2-6	-	-	TRBV7-8	TGTGCCAGCAGCCCCCTTAGGGGGAGTGGGGCCAACGTCCTGACTTTC	CASSPLRGSGANVLTF
TRBJ2-1	TRBD2	-	TRBV9	TGTGCCAGCAGCGTGACTAGCGGAGGTTACAATGAGCAGTTCTTC	CASSVTSGGYNEQFF
TRBJ1-3	-	-	TRBV7-2	TGTGCCAGCAGCTTAGCTCGGGGGAAGGGAAACACCATATATTTT	CASSLARGKGNTIYF
TRBJ1-1	-	few	TRBV28	TGTGCCGCCCTACGGTGGGGGGCGCTGAACACTGAAGCTTTCTTT	CAALRWGALNTEAFF
TRBJ2-5	-	-	TRBV9	TGTGCCAGCAGCGTTTCAGGTGCTCAAGAGACCCAGTACTTC	CASSVSGAQETQYF
TRBJ1-5	-	-	TRBV6-6	TGTGCCAGCGGTCCAGGCTATAGCAATCAGCCCCAGCATTTT	CASGPGYSNQPQHF
TRBJ2-1	-	-	TRBV5-1	TGCGCCAGCAGCAGGGGGAACAATGAGCAGTTCTTC	CASSRGNNEQFF
TRBJ1-5	-	-	TRBV7-2	TGTGCCAGCAGCCCCGGGGCTACAATCGATCCCCAGCATTTT	CASSPGATIDPQHF